This TCR beta chain was sequenced during a study of shared clonotypes between healthy human individuals. Source study methods: Owing to the provision of junction-only sequences devoid of quality scores by immunoSEQ, filtering differed. The method was immunoSEQ multiplex PCR; TCRdb's version includes in-frame clones alone and lacks a portion of them. That table supplies the V and J calls and clone size; D and trimming were determined from the DNA. This table has 800,000 or so clones, 96% appearing once. Study findings and constraints: Only blood samples were collected, and tissue repertoires likely differ.

The naive CD8 fraction comprised CD45RO-negative cells positively selected for CCR7 and excluded terminally differentiated effector memory CD45RA+ cells. Only Caucasian adults living in Nashville, Tennessee served as donors. The V gene end was trimmed by 5 bases and the J gene end by 7 bases; junction bases not matched to a gene: 7. The CDR3 has 14 residues. CDR1 and CDR2 (germline): MNHEY, SMNVEV (reference sequence). Worth noting for this clone: Its antigen is not identified.

The specimen sequenced was naive CD8+ T cells sorted from blood. The clonotype originates from a man aged 25 to 40 in good health. V and J are TRBV27 and TRBJ2-7; 11 bases fit TRBD2. The CDR3 nucleotides read TGTGCCAGCAGTCTAGCGGGGGGCGTGAGGGAGCAGTACTTC. It translates to CASSLAGGVREQYF.